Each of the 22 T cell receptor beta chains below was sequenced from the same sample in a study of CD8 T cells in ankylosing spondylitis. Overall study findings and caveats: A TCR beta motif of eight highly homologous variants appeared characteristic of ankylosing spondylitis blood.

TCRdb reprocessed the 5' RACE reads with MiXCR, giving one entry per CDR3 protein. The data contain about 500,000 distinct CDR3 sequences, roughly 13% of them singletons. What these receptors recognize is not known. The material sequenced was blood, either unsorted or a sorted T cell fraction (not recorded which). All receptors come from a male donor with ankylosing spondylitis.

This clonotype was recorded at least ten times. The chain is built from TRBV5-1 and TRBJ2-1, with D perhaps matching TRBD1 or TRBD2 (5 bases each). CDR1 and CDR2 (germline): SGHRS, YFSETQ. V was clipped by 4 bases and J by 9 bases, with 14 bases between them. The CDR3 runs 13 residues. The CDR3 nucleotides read TGCGCCAGCAGCCCTGGACGGGGCGGTGAGCAGTTCTTC. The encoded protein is CASSPGRGGEQFF.

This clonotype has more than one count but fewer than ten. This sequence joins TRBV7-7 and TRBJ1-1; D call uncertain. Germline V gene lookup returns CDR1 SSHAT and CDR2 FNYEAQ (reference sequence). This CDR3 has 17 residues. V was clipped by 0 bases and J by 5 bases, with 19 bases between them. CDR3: CASSLASLGRGWTEAFF. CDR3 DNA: TGTGCCAGCAGCTTAGCTAGTTTGGGTCGAGGATGGACTGAAGCTTTCTTT.

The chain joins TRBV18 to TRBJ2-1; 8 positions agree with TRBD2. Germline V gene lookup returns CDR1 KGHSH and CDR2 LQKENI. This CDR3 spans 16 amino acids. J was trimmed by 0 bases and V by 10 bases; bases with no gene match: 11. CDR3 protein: CATSLAGQSSYNEQFF. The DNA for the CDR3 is TGTGCCACCTCGCTAGCGGGTCAAAGCTCCTACAATGAGCAGTTCTTC.

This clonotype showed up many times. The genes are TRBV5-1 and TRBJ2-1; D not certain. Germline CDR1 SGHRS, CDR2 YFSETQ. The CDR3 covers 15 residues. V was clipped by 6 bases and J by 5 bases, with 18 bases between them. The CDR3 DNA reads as TGCGCCAGCACCGTCACTCCAATCGGTAACAATGAGCAGTTCTTC. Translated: CASTVTPIGNNEQFF.

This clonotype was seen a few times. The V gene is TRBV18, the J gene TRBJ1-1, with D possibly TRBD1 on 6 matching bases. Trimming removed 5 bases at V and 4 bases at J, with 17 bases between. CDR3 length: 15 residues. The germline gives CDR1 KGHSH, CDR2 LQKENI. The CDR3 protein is CASSEQGGGGTEAFF. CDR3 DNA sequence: TGTGCCAGCTCAGAACAAGGGGGTGGAGGCACTGAAGCTTTCTTT. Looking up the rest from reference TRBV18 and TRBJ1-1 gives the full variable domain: NAGVMQNPRHLVRRRGQEARLRCSPMKGHSHVYWYRQLPEEGLKFMVYLQKENIIDESGMPKERFSAEFPKEGPSILRIQQVVRGDSAAYFCASSEQGGGGTEAFFGQGTRLTVV.

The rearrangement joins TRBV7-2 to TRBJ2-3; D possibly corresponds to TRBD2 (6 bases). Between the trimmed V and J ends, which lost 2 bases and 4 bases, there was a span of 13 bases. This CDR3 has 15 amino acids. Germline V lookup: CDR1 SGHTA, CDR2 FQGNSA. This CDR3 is CASSLSRGAPDTQYF. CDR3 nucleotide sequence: TGTGCCAGCAGCTTAAGTCGCGGGGCCCCAGATACGCAGTATTTT.

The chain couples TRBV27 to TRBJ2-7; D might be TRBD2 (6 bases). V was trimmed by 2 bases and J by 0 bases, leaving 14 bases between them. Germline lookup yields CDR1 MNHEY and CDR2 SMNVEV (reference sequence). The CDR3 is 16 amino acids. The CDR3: CASSLLATRSSYEQYF. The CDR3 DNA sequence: TGTGCCAGCAGTTTACTGGCGACTAGGAGCTCCTACGAGCAGTACTTC.

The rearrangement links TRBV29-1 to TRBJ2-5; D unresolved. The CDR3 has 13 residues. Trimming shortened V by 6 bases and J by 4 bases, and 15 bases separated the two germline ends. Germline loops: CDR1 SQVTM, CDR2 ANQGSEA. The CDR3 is CSVRNQGIETQYF. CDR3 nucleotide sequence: TGCAGCGTCCGGAACCAAGGCATAGAGACCCAGTACTTC. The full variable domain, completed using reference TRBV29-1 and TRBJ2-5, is SAVISQKPSRDICQRGTSLTIQCQVDSQVTMMFWYRQQPGQSLTLIATANQGSEATYESGFVIDKFPISRPNLTFSTLTVSNMSPEDSSIYLCSVRNQGIETQYFGPGTRLLVL.

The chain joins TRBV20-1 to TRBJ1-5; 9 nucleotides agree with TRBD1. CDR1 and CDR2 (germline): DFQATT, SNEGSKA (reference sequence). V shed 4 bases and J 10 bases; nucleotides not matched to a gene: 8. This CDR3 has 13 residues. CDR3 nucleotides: TGCAGTGCTACGGACAGGGGCTTATTTCCCCAGCATTTT. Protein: CSATDRGLFPQHF.

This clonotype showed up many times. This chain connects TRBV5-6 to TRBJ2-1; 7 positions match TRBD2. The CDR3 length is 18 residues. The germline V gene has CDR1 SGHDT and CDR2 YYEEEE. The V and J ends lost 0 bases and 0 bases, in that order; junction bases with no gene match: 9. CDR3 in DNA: TGTGCCAGCAGCTTGGTGGAACAAAGCGGGGTCTCCTACAATGAGCAGTTCTTC. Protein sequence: CASSLVEQSGVSYNEQFF.

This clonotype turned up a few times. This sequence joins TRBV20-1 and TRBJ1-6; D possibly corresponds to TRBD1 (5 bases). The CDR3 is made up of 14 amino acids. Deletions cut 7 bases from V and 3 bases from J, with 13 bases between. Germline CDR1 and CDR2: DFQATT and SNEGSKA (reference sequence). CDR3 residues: CSGLRQNYNSPLHF. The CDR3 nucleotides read TGCAGTGGTCTGCGACAGAACTATAATTCACCCCTCCACTTT.

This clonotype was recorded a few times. CDR3 DNA: TGTGCCACCAGTGATCCCGGGCAGGCCCCCATGGGTGAGCAGTTCTTC. Translated: CATSDPGQAPMGEQFF. This chain joins TRBV24-1 and TRBJ2-1; D is unclear. This CDR3 comprises 16 residues. With 3 bases removed from V and 9 bases from J, the gap between germline ends came to 20 bases. CDR1 KGHDR and CDR2 SFDVKD come from the germline V gene.

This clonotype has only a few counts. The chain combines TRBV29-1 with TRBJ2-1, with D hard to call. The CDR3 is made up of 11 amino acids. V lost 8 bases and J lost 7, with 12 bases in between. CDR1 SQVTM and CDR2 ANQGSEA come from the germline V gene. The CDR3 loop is CSLHVGNEQFF. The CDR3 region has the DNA TGCAGCCTACATGTGGGGAATGAGCAGTTCTTC.

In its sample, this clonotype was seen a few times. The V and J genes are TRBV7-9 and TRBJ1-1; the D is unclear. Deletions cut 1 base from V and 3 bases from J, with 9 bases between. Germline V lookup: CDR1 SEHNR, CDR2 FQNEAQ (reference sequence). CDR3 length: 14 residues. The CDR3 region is CASSLERAYTEAFF. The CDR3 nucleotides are TGTGCCAGCAGCTTAGAACGAGCCTACACTGAAGCTTTCTTT.

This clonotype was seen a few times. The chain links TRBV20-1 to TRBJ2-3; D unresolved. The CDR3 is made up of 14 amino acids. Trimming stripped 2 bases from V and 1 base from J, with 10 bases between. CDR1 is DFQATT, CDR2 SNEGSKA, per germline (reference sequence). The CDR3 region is CSARTVWRTDTQYF. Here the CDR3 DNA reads TGCAGTGCTAGAACCGTCTGGCGCACAGATACGCAGTATTTT.

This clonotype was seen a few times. DNA for the CDR3: TGTGCCAGCAGCCAGGCCTCGACTCGAGATTCCCCCAAGGCCCAGTACTTC. Protein product: CASSQASTRDSPKAQYF. The chain carries TRBV4-2 and TRBJ2-5; no firm D call. The CDR3 spans 17 residues. CDR1 and CDR2 (germline): LGHNA, YNFKEQ. Trimming removed 3 bases from V and 9 bases from J, with 26 bases in between.

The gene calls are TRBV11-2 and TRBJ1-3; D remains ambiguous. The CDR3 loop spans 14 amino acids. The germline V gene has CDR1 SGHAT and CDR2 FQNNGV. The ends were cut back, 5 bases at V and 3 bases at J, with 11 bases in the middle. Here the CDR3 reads CASSLGQFGNTIYF. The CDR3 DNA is TGTGCCAGCAGCCTAGGGCAATTTGGAAACACCATATATTTT.

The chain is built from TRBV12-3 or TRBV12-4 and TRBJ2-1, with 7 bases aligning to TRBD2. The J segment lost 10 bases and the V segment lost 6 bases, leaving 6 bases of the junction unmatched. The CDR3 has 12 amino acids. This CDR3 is CASRGGSREQFF. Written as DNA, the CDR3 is TGTGCCAGCAGGGGCGGGAGCAGGGAGCAGTTCTTC.

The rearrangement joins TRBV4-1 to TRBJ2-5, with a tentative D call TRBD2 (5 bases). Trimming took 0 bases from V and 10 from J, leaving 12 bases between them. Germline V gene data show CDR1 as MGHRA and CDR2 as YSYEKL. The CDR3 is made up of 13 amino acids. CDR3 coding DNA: TGCGCCAGCAGCCAAGATCCGGAGGACGACCAGTACTTC. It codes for CASSQDPEDDQYF.

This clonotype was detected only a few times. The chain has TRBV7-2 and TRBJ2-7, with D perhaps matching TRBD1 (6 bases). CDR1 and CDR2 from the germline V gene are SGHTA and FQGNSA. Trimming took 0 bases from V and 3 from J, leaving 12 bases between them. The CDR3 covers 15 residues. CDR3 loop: CASSLAPGTLYEQYF. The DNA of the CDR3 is TGTGCCAGCAGCTTAGCCCCCGGGACACTCTACGAGCAGTACTTC.

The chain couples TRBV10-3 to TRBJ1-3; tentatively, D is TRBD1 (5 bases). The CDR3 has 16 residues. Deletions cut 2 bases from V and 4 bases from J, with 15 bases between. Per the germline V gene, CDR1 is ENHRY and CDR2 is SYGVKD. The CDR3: CAISEGRGATGNTIYF. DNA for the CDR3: TGTGCCATCAGTGAGGGCCGCGGGGCTACAGGAAACACCATATATTTT.

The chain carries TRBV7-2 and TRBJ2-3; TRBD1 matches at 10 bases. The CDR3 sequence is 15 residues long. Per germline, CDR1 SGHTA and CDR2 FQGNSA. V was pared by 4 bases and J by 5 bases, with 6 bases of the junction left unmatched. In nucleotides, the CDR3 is TGTGCCAGCAGCTCCCCGGGACAGGGGATAGATACGCAGTATTTT. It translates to CASSSPGQGIDTQYF.